Given below is one T cell receptor beta chain in context. The CDR3 sequence is 16 residues long. The V and J ends lost 5 bases and 0 bases respectively, with 11 bases between them. CDR1 and CDR2 (germline): LGHNA, YNFKEQ. The record originates from a study of blood T cell repertoires in COVID-19. Study summary: There were acute and convalescent COVID-19 samples, and they came from the United States, Italy and Spain.

Source study methods: The authors estimated nucleated cell counts from reference gene primer amplification. Some clones are missing from TCRdb's copy, which holds only in-frame ones; the method was immunoSEQ multiplex PCR. V, J and clone size reflect that table, while D and trimming were determined from the DNA. This sample has about 120,000 clones, with nearly 90% found just once. While infection was still active, Seattle patients were enrolled and then followed longitudinally. Specimen: peripheral blood. This sequence joins TRBV4-2 and TRBJ1-6; D uncertain. This clonotype was obtained from a woman in her fifties or sixties with COVID-19, enrolled during active disease. The CDR3 nucleotides are TGTGCCAGCAGCGTCCAGGAGGGCTCCTATAATTCACCCCTCCACTTT. It yields the protein CASSVQEGSYNSPLHF.